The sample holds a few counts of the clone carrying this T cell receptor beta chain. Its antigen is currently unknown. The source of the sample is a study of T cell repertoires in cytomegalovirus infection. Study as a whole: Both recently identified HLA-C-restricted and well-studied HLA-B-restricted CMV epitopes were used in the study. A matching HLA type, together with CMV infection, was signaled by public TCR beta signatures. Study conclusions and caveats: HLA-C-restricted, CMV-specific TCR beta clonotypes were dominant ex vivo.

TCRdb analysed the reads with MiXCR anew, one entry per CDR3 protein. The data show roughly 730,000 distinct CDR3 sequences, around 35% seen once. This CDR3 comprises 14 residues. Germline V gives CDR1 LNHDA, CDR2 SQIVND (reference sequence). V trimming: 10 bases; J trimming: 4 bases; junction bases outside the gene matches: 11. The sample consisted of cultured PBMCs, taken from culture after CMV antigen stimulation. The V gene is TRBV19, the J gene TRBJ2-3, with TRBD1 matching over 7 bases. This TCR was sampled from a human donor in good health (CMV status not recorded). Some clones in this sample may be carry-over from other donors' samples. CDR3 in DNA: TGTGCCACCGCACAGGGGAAGTTGGCAGATACGCAGTATTTT. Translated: CATAQGKLADTQYF.